This T cell receptor beta chain was sequenced during a study of blood T cell repertoires in COVID-19 (dated by TCRdb to about 2020). In terms of the full investigation: Samples covering the acute and convalescent phases of COVID-19 were provided by collaborators in the United States, Italy and Spain. The prospective study material was composed of cDNA or gDNA derived from T cells, B-cell-depleted T cells, or PBMCs. Deeply sampled blood TCRbeta repertoires from subjects exposed to, actively infected with, or recovered from COVID-19 were included in the dataset. The repertoires were released in a freely available public database meant as a resource for research on the immune response to SARS-CoV-2. Samples came from the ongoing ImmuneRACE study (first 160 participants) plus 1,254 subjects from 6 global collaborators. Nearly every sample came with metadata listing a de-identified subject ID, COVID-19 status, age in years and sex. Where HLA class I and class II types were available, the types were taken from metadata supplied by the sample provider, not from assay-based typing.

What the work shows at the level of the full study, not this receptor alone: Clinical and demographic metadata were provided uncurated, with the amount varying by source and participant.

With regard to this clone: No antigen is known for it. No per-base quality is available; no much larger clone lies one base away.

TCRbeta CDR3 regions were amplified from genomic DNA by means of the immunoSEQ Assay, a bias-controlled multiplex PCR. As for the original processing: The number of nucleated cells in each sample was estimated by amplification of reference gene primers within the assay. To quantify the absolute abundance of each unique TCRbeta CDR3 rearrangement, sequence reads were collapsed and filtered. For each sample, productive Simpson clonality was calculated as the square root of Simpson's diversity index over productive rearrangements. TCRdb took this table from immuneACCESS and kept in-frame rearrangements with V and J called. Such tables lack part of the clones; where checked against another copy, unresolved V genes explain under half of the gap, and the rest is unexplained. V, J and clone size are taken as reported in that table, and D and trimming were inferred from the DNA itself. For this sample there are nearly 45,000 clones; approximately 86% appear just once. The ten most abundant clones make up 31% of the sample.

Each collaborating institution followed its own protocols to collect whole blood in K2EDTA tubes. For TCRbeta analysis, collaborators shipped samples as frozen whole blood, isolated PBMCs, or DNA extracted from either of those sample types. The sequenced sample was peripheral blood. The receptor comes from a woman older than 75 with acute or convalescent COVID-19.

The CDR3 corresponds to CASSSGEQGAFGYTF. At the DNA level, the sequence is TGTGCCAGCAGCTCCGGAGAACAGGGGGCGTTCGGCTACACCTTC. This chain joins TRBV7-2 to TRBJ1-2; 9 junctional bases match TRBD1. V and J are trimmed by 4 bases and 8 bases, and the gene matches miss 11 bases of the junction. Sequences SGHTA (CDR1) and FQGNSA (CDR2) are obtained from the germline V gene. Including cysteine and phenylalanine, the CDR3 has 15 amino acids. Of all the DNA, just the CDR3 is kept, 45 bases in frame from base 1.